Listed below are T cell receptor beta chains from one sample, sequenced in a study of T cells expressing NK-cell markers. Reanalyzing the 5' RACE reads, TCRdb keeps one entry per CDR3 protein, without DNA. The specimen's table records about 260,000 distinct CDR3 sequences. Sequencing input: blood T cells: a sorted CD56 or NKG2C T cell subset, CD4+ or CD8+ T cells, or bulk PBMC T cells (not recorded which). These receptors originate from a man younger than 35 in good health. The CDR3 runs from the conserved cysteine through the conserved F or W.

CSVRWAGRNTEAFF	TRBV29-1	TRBJ1-1
CAISRTGVDTQYF	TRBV10-3	TRBJ2-3
CSASPGTGNSPLHF	TRBV20-1	TRBJ1-6
CASRGDRGSEAFF	TRBV5-1	TRBJ1-1
CASSPTRTSRTGELFF	TRBV12-3/TRBV12-4	TRBJ2-2
CSARPIDGGHPTDTQYF	TRBV20-1	TRBJ2-3
CASSSPGSGGYTF	TRBV12-3/TRBV12-4	TRBJ1-2
CSAEYQETQYF	TRBV20-1	TRBJ2-5
CASSLRGQKETQYF	TRBV5-1	TRBJ2-5
CASVRTGRKTHGYTF	TRBV12-5	TRBJ1-2